A selection of T cell receptor beta chains follows, all from one sample in a study of identical twins. One entry per CDR3 protein, called by TCRdb with MiXCR from the 5' RACE reads. The sample lists about 240,000 distinct CDR3 sequences, more than 9% occurring once. Material: memory T cells sorted from blood. The receptors stem from a man between 50 and 59 years old in good health. CDR3s include the opening cysteine and the closing phenylalanine or tryptophan. The D gene is left open where the match is weak. Not every row has a clone size; where given, it reads once, few, many or a size class.

j_gene	abundance	v_gene	d_gene	CDR3aa	CDR3nt
TRBJ2-3	many	TRBV5-1	NA	CASSFSGTDTQYF	TGTGCCAGCAGCTTTAGTGGTACAGATACGCAGTATTTT
TRBJ2-3	many	TRBV12-3/TRBV12-4	NA	CASSLGQGRDTQYF	TGTGCCAGCAGTTTAGGGCAGGGGAGGGATACGCAGTATTTT
TRBJ1-1	few	TRBV29-1	NA	CSAEEGGTEAFF	TGCAGCGCCGAAGAGGGAGGGACTGAAGCTTTCTTT
TRBJ2-5	few	TRBV11-2	NA	CASSLRTRGGTQYF	TGTGCCAGCAGCTTACGTACAAGGGGCGGGACCCAGTACTTC
TRBJ2-7	few	TRBV6-2/TRBV6-3	TRBD2	CATTSGRTYEQYF	TGTGCCACCACTAGCGGGAGAACCTACGAGCAGTACTTC
TRBJ1-6	few	TRBV5-6	NA	CASSSAPGRNSPLHF	TGTGCCAGCAGCTCAGCTCCGGGACGTAATTCACCCCTCCACTTT
TRBJ2-5	NA	TRBV24-1	TRBD2	CATSATGTSRETQYF	TGTGCCACCAGTGCGACCGGGACTAGTCGGGAGACCCAGTACTTC
TRBJ1-6	NA	TRBV4-3	NA	CASSQVPGTLHF	TGCGCCAGCAGCCAAGTACCGGGGACCCTCCACTTT
TRBJ2-5	NA	TRBV4-3	TRBD1	CASSLTGTGTETQYF	TGCGCCAGCAGCCTTACCGGGACAGGGACCGAGACCCAGTACTTC
TRBJ2-2	NA	TRBV7-8	TRBD2	CASSQGTSGSGELFF	TGTGCCAGCAGCCAGGGGACTAGCGGTTCCGGGGAGCTGTTTTTT
TRBJ2-5	many	TRBV4-3	TRBD2	CASSHGGQETQYF	TGCGCCAGCAGCCACGGGGGGCAAGAGACCCAGTACTTC
TRBJ2-7	NA	TRBV9	TRBD1	CASSVSGTGAYEQNF	TGTGCCAGCAGCGTATCCGGGACAGGGGCCTACGAGCAGAACTTC
TRBJ1-2	many	TRBV5-1	NA	CASTPKGPPNYGYTF	TGCGCCAGCACCCCAAAAGGACCCCCAAACTATGGCTACACCTTC
TRBJ2-5	NA	TRBV14	NA	CASSHPGKETQYF	TGTGCCAGCAGCCATCCGGGCAAAGAGACCCAGTACTTC
TRBJ1-2	many	TRBV5-1	NA	CASSLRDPTNYGYTF	TGCGCCAGCAGCCTCCGGGATCCGACTAACTATGGCTACACCTTC
TRBJ2-1	few	TRBV3-1	TRBD1	CASSQTTGGKQFF	TGTGCCAGCAGCCAGACCACAGGGGGCAAGCAGTTCTTC
TRBJ2-2	NA	TRBV24-1	NA	CATSDLRAELFF	TGTGCCACCAGTGATTTAAGGGCGGAGCTGTTTTTT
TRBJ2-1	NA	TRBV29-1	NA	CSISLAAYNEQFF	TGCAGCATTAGCTTGGCGGCCTACAATGAGCAGTTCTTC
TRBJ1-5	NA	TRBV12-3/TRBV12-4	NA	CASGRGDQPQHF	TGTGCCAGCGGGAGGGGAGATCAGCCCCAGCATTTT
TRBJ2-7	few	TRBV27	NA	CASRLEGTYEQYF	TGTGCCAGCAGATTGGAGGGAACCTACGAGCAGTACTTC
TRBJ2-5	few	TRBV7-9	NA	CASRIGAAGETQYF	TGTGCCAGCAGAATAGGGGCGGCGGGGGAGACCCAGTACTTC
TRBJ2-7	few	TRBV10-3	TRBD1	CAISEGQGLGWQYF	TGTGCCATCAGTGAGGGACAGGGCTTGGGTTGGCAGTACTTC
TRBJ1-1	many	TRBV7-2	NA	CASEDIWVNTEAFF	TGTGCCAGCGAAGACATTTGGGTGAACACTGAAGCTTTCTTT
TRBJ2-1	many	TRBV18	NA	CASSLTPREQFF	TGTGCCAGCTCACTTACGCCCCGTGAGCAGTTCTTC
TRBJ1-4	few	TRBV6-2/TRBV6-3	TRBD1	CASKRQGPNEKLFF	TGTGCCAGCAAGAGACAGGGACCAAATGAAAAACTGTTTTTT
TRBJ1-1	NA	TRBV5-1	NA	CASSSGVQGGRAFF	TGCGCCAGCAGCTCGGGGGTTCAGGGTGGAAGAGCTTTCTTT
TRBJ1-5	few	TRBV10-2	NA	CASSEKGEGQPQHF	TGCGCCAGCAGTGAAAAGGGAGAGGGACAGCCCCAGCATTTT
TRBJ2-3	many	TRBV27	TRBD2	CASSLLAGGPLDTQYF	TGTGCCAGCAGTTTATTAGCGGGAGGGCCCCTGGATACGCAGTATTTT
TRBJ1-2	few	TRBV4-1	TRBD1	CASSHGQGDYGYTF	TGCGCCAGCAGCCACGGTCAGGGGGACTATGGCTACACCTTC
TRBJ1-4	many	TRBV12-3/TRBV12-4	NA	CASSVGGATNEKLFF	TGTGCCAGCAGTGTCGGAGGGGCAACTAATGAAAAACTGTTTTTT
TRBJ2-2	NA	TRBV4-1	NA	CASSQDRSGYGTGELFF	TGCGCCAGCAGCCAAGATCGGTCCGGTTACGGCACCGGGGAGCTGTTTTTT